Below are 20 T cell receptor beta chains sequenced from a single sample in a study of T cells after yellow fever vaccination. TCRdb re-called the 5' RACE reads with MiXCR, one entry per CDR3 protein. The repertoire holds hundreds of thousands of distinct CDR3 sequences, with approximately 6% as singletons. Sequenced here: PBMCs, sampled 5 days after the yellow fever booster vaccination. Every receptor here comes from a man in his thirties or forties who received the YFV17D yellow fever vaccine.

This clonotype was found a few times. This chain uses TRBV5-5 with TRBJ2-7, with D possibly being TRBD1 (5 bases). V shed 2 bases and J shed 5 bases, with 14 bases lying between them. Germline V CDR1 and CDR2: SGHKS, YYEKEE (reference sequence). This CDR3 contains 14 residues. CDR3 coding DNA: TGTGCCAGCAGCTTCTCGGACACGGGCGACGAGCAGTACTTC. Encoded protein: CASSFSDTGDEQYF.

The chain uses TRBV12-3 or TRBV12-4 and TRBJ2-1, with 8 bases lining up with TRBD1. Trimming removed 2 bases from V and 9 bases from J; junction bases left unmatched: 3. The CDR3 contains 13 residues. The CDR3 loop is CASSLQGAVEQFF. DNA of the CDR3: TGTGCCAGCAGTTTACAGGGGGCTGTTGAGCAGTTCTTC.

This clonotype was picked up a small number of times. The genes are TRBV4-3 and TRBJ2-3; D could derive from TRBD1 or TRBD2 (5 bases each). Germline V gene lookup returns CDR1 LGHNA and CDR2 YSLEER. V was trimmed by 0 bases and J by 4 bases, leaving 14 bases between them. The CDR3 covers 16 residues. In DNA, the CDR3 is TGCGCCAGCAGCCAAGAGCAATCGGGGACCGCAGATACGCAGTATTTT. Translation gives CASSQEQSGTADTQYF.

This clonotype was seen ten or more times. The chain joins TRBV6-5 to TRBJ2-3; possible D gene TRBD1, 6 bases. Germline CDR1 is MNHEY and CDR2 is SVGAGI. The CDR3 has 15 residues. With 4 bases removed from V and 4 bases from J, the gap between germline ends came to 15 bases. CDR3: CASSSGQGLADTQYF. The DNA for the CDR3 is TGTGCCAGCAGTTCAGGCCAGGGGTTAGCAGATACGCAGTATTTT.

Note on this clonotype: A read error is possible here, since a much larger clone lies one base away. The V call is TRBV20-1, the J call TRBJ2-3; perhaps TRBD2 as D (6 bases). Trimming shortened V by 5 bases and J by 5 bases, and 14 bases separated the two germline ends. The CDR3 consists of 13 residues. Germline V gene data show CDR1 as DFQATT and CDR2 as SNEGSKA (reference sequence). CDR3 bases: TGCAGTGCTGTTAGACGAGCGGGAGATACGCAGTATTTT. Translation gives CSAVRRAGDTQYF.

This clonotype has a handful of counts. This chain's CDR3 is CASSLLPGHVPEAFF. DNA of the CDR3: TGTGCCAGTAGTCTACTTCCGGGACATGTACCTGAAGCTTTCTTT. The rearrangement uses TRBV19 and TRBJ1-1; tentative D call: TRBD1 (6 bases). V lost 5 bases to trimming and J lost 6 bases, with 19 bases between them. The germline CDR1 and CDR2 sequences are LNHDA and SQIVND (reference sequence). This CDR3 has 15 amino acids.

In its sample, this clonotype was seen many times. The CDR3 nucleotides are TGCAGTGCGAGTCTGGGACAGGGGGGAAACATTCAGTACTTC. Translation: CSASLGQGGNIQYF. The chain carries TRBV20-1 and TRBJ2-4; TRBD1 agrees at 11 bases. CDR1 is DFQATT and CDR2 is SNEGSKA in the germline V gene (reference sequence). The CDR3 runs 14 residues. With 6 bases clipped from V and 6 bases from J, the junction kept 7 bases outside the gene matches.

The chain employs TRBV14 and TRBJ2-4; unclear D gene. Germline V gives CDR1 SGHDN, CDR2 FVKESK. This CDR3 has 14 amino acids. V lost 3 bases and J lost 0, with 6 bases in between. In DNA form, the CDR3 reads TGTGCCAGCAGCCACTACCTAGCCAAAAACATTCAGTACTTC. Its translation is CASSHYLAKNIQYF. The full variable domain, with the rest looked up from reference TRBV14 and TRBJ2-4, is EAGVTQFPSHSVIEKGQTVTLRCDPISGHDNLYWYRRVMGKEIKFLLHFVKESKQDESGMPNNRFLAERTGGTYSTLKVQPAELEDSGVYFCASSHYLAKNIQYFGAGTRLSVL.

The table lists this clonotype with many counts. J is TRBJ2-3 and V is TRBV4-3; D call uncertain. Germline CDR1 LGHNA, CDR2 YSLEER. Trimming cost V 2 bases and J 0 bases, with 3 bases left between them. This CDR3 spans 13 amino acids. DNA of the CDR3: TGCGCCAGCAGCCAAATCAGCACAGATACGCAGTATTTT. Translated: CASSQISTDTQYF.

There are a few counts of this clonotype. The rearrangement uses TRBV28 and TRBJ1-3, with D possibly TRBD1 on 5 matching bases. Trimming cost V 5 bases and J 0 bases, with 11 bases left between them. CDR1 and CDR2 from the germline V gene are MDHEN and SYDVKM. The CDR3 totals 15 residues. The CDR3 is CASSGGPNSGNTIYF. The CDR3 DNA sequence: TGTGCCAGCAGTGGGGGACCAAACTCTGGAAACACCATATATTTT.

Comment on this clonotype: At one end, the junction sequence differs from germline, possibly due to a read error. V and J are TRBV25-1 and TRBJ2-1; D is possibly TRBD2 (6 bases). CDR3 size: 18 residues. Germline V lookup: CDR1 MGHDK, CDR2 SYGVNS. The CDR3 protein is CASRGTARMRTNYNEQLF. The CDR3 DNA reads TGTGCCAGCAGGGGAACAGCTAGAATGAGGACTAATTACAATGAGCAGCTCTTC. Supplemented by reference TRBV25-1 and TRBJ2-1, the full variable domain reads EADIYQTPRYLVIGTGKKITLECSQTMGHDKMYWYQQDPGMELHLIHYSYGVNSTEKGDLSSESTVSRIRTEHFPLTLESARPSHTSQYLCASRGTARMRTNYNEQLFGPGTRLTVL.

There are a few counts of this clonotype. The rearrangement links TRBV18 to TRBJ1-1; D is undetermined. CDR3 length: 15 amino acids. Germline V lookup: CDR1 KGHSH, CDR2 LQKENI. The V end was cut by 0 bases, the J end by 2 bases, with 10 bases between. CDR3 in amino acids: CASSPPAEKNTEAFF. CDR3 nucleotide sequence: TGTGCCAGCTCACCACCTGCGGAGAAAAACACTGAAGCTTTCTTT.

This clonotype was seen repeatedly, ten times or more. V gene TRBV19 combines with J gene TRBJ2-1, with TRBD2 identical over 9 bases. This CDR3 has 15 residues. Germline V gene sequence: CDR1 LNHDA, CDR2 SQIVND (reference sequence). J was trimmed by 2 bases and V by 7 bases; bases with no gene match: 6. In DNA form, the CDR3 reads TGTGCCAGTAAAAGGGCGGGAGGGGCCTACAATGAGCAGTTCTTC. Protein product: CASKRAGGAYNEQFF.

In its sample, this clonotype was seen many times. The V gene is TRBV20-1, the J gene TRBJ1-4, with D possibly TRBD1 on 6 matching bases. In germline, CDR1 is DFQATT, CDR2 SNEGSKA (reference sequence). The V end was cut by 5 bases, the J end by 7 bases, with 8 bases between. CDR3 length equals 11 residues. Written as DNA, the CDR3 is TGCAGTGCTGAGGACAGTGAAAAACTGTTTTTT. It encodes CSAEDSEKLFF.

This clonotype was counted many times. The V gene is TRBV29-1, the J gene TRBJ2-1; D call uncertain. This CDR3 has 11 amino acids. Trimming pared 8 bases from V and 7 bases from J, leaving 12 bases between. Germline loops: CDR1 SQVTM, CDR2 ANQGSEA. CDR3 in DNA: TGCAGCCTTTCCGTGGTGAATGAGCAGTTCTTC. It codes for CSLSVVNEQFF.

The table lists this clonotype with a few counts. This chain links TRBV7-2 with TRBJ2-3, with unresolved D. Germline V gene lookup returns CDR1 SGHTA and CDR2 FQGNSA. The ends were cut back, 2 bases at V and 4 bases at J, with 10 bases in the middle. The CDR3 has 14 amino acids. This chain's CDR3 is CASSLPTRSDTQYF. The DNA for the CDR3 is TGTGCCAGCAGCTTACCCACACGTTCAGATACGCAGTATTTT.

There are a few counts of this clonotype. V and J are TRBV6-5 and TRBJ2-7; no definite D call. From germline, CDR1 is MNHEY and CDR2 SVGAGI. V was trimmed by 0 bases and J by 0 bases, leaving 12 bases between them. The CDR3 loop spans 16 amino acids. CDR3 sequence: CASSYSIWIHSYEQYF. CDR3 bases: TGTGCCAGCAGTTACTCCATTTGGATACACTCCTACGAGCAGTACTTC.

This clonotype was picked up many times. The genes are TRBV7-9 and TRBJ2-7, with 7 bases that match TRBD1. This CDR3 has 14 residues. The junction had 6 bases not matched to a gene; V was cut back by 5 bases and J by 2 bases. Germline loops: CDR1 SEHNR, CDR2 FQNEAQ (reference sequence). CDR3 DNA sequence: TGTGCCAGCAGCCCCCTACAGGGGACCTACGAGCAGTACTTC. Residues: CASSPLQGTYEQYF.

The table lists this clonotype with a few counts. The CDR3 DNA reads TGCAGTGCTACGCTAGCGGGAGCCCACGAGCAGTACTTC. Translating it yields CSATLAGAHEQYF. The V and J genes are TRBV20-1 and TRBJ2-7; 10 bases are a match to TRBD2. The CDR3 is made up of 13 amino acids. CDR1 and CDR2 from the germline V gene are DFQATT and SNEGSKA (reference sequence). With V trimmed by 4 bases and J by 5 bases, 5 bases remained unmatched.

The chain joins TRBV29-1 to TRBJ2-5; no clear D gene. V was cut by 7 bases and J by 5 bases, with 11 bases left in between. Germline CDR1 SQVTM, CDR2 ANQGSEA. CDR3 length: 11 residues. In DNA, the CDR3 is TGCAGCGGAAGATTGGGGGAGACCCAGTACTTC. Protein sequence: CSGRLGETQYF.